The following is a T cell receptor (beta chain) sequence with its context. Its antigen is as yet unknown. The data stem from a study of cytomegalovirus exposure and HLA in healthy donors. The PCR had 60 Vbeta and 13 Jbeta primers. Generated by immunoSEQ multiplex PCR, the TCRdb table keeps only in-frame clones and is missing some. The sample lists 90,000 to 150,000 clones, about 8.6% occurring once. Germline V gene sequence: CDR1 MNHEY, CDR2 SMNVEV (reference sequence). This CDR3 contains 14 residues. Losses at the gene ends were 7 bases for V and 5 bases for J; bases not matched to a gene: 9. Notes on the study in general: A later analysis found common viral pathogens apparently linked to several of the most significant clusters.

The sample comprised PBMCs. The sequence came from a woman aged 40-49 years in good health and CMV-seropositive. V is TRBV27 and J is TRBJ1-1, with TRBD1 matching 8 bases. The CDR3 DNA sequence: TGTGCCAGCACCAAGTCAGGGGGCCGGACTGAAGCTTTCTTT. Translating it yields CASTKSGGRTEAFF.